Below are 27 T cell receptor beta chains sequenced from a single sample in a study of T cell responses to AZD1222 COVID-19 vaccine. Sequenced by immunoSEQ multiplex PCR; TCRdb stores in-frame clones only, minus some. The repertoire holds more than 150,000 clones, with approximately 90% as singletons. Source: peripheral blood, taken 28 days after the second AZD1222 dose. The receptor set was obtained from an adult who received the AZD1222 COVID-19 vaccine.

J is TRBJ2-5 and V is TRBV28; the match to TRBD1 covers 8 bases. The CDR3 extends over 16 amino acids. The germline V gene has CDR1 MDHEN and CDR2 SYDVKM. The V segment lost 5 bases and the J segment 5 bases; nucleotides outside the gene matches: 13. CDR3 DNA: TGTGCCAGCAGTCCCCCGCAGGGGGCGCGGAGGGAGACCCAGTACTTC. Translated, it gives CASSPPQGARRETQYF. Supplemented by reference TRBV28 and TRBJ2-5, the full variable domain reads DVKVTQSSRYLVKRTGEKVFLECVQDMDHENMFWYRQDPGLGLRLIYFSYDVKMKEKGDIPEGYSVSREKKERFSLILESASTNQTSMYLCASSPPQGARRETQYFGPGTRLLVL.

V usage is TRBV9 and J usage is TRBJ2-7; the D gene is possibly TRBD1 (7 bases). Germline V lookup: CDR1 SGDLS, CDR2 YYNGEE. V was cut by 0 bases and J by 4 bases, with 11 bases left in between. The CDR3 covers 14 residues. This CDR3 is CASSVGQGGYEQYF. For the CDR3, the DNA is TGTGCCAGCAGCGTAGGGCAGGGGGGATACGAGCAGTACTTC.

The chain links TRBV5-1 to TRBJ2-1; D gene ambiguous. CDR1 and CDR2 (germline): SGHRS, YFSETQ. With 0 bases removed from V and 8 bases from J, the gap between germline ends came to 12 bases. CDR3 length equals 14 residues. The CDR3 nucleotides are TGCGCCAGCAGCTTGGCCGCTACCGTCGATGAGCAGTTCTTC. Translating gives CASSLAATVDEQFF.

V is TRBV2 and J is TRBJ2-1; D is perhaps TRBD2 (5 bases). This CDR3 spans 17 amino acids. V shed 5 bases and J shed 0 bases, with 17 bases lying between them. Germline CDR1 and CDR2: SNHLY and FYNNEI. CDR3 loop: CASSQRPGTGSYNEQFF. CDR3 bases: TGTGCCAGCAGTCAGCGGCCGGGCACCGGCTCCTACAATGAGCAGTTCTTC.

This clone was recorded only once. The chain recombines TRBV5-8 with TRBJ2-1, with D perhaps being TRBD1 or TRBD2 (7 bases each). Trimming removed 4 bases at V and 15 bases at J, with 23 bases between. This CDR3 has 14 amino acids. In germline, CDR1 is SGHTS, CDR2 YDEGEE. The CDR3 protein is CASSLGGGGVVRFF. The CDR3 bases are TGTGCCAGCAGCCTGGGAGGGGGCGGAGTTGTGAGGTTCTTC. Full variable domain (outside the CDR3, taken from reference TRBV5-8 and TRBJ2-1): EAGVTQSPTHLIKTRGQQATLRCSPISGHTSVYWYQQALGLGLQFLLWYDEGEERNRGNFPPRFSGRQFPNYSSELNVNALELEDSALYLCASSLGGGGVVRFFGPGTRLTVL.

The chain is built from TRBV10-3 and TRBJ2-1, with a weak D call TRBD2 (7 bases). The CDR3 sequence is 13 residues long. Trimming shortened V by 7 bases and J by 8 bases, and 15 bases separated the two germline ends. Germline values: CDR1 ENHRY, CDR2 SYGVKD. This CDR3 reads CAIKSGGLDEQFF. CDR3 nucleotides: TGTGCCATCAAGTCCGGGGGGCTAGATGAGCAGTTCTTC.

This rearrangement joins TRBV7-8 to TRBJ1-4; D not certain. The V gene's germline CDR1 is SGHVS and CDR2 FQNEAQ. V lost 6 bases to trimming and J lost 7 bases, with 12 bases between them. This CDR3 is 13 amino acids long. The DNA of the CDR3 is TGTGCCAGCAGTCCCCTTCGGGGTGAAAAACTGTTTTTT. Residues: CASSPLRGEKLFF.

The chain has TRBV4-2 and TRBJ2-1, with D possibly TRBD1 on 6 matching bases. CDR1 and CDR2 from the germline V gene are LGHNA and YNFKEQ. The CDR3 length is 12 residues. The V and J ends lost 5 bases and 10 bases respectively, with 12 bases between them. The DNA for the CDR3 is TGTGCCAGCAGCTATCTAGACAGGGAGCAGTTCTTC. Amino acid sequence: CASSYLDREQFF.

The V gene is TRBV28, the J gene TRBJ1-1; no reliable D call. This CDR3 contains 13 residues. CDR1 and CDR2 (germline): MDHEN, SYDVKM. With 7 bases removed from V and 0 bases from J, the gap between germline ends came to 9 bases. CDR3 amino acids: CASTPTVNTEAFF. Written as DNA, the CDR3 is TGTGCCAGCACCCCGACGGTGAACACTGAAGCTTTCTTT.

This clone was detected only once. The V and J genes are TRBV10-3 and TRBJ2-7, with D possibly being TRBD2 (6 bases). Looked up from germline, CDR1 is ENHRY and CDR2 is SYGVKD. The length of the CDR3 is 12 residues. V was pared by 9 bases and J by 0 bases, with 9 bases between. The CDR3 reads CAISGSSYEQYF. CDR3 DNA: TGTGCCATTAGCGGAAGCTCCTACGAGCAGTACTTC.

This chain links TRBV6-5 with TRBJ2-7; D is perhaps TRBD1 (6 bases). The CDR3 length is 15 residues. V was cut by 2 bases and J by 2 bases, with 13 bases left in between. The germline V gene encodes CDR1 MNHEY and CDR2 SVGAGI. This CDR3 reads CASSYAQGLPYEQYF. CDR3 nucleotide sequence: TGTGCCAGCAGTTACGCCCAGGGGCTTCCCTACGAGCAGTACTTC.

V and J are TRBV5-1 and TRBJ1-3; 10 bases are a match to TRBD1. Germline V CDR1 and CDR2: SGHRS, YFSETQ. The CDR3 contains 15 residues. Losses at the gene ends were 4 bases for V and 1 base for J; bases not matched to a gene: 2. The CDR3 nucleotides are TGCGCCAGCAGCAGGGACAGGGGATCTGGAAACACCATATATTTT. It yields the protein CASSRDRGSGNTIYF.

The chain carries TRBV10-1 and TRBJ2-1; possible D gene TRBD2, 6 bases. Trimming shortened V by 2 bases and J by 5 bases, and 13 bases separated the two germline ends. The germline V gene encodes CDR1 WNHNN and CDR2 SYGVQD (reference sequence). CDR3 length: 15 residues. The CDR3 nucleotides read TGCGCCAGCAGTGAGCCCGGGACTGGCGACAATGAGCAGTTCTTC. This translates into CASSEPGTGDNEQFF.

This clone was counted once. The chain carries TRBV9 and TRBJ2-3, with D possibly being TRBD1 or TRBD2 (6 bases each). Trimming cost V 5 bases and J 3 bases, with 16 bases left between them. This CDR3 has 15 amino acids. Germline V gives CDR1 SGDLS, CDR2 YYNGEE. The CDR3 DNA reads TGTGCCAGCAGTCAGGAGGGGGTTTTAACAGATACGCAGTATTTT. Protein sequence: CASSQEGVLTDTQYF.

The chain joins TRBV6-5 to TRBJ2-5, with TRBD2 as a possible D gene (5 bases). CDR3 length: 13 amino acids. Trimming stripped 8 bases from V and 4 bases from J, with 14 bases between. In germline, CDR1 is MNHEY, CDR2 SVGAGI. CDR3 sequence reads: CASLARWGETQYF. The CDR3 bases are TGTGCCAGCCTAGCAAGGTGGGGAGAGACCCAGTACTTC.

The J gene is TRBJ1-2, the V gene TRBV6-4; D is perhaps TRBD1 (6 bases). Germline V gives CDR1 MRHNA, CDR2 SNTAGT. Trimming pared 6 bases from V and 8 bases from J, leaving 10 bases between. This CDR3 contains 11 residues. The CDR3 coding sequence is TGTGCCAGCAGGGGGGCGGGCGGCTACACCTTC. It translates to CASRGAGGYTF.

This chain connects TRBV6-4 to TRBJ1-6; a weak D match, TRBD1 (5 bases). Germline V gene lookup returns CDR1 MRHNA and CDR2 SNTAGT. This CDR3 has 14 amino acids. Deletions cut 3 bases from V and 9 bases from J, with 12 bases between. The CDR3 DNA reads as TGTGCCAGCAGTGAAGGAGGGGTGAGTTCACCCCTCCACTTT. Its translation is CASSEGGVSSPLHF.

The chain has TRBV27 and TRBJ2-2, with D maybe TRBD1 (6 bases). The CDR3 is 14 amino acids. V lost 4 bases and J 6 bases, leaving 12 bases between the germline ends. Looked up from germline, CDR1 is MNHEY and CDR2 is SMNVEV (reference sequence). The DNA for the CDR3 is TGTGCCAGCAGTTCAGGACAGCCCCCCGGGGAGCTGTTTTTT. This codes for CASSSGQPPGELFF.

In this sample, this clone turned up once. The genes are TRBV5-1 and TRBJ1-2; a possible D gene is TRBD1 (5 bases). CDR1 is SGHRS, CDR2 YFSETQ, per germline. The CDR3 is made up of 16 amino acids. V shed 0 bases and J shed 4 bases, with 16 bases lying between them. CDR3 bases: TGCGCCAGCAGCTTGGCCATCGGGGCGTTCGGCTATGGCTACACCTTC. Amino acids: CASSLAIGAFGYGYTF.

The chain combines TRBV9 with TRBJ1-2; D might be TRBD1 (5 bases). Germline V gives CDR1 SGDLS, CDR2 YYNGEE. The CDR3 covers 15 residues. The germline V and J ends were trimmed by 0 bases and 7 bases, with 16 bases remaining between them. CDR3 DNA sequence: TGTGCCAGCAGCGTAGATAGCCGTGGAGGGGTTGGCTACACCTTC. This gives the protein CASSVDSRGGVGYTF.

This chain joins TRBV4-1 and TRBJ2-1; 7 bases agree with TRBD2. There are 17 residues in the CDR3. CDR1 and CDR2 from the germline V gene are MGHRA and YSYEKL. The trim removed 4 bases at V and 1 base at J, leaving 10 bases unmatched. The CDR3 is CASSPRRGGSSYNEQFF. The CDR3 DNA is TGCGCCAGCAGCCCACGAAGGGGCGGGAGTTCCTACAATGAGCAGTTCTTC.

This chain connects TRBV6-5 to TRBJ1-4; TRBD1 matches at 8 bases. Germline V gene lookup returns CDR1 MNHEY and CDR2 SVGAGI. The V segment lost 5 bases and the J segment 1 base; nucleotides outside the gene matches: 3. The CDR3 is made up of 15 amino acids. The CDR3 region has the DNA TGTGCCAGCAGTACAGGGGGTGAAACTAATGAAAAACTGTTTTTT. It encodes CASSTGGETNEKLFF.

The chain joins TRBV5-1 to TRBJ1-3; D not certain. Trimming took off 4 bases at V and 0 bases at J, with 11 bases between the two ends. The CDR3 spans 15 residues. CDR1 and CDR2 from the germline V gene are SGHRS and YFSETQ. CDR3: CASSDGTNSGNTIYF. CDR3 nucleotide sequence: TGCGCCAGCAGCGACGGAACGAACTCTGGAAACACCATATATTTT.

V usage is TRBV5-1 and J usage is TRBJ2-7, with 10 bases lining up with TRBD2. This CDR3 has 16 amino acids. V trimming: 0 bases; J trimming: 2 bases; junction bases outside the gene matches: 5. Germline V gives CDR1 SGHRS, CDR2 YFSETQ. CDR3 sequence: CASSLALTSGAYEQYF. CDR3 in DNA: TGCGCCAGCAGCTTGGCGCTTACTAGCGGGGCCTACGAGCAGTACTTC.

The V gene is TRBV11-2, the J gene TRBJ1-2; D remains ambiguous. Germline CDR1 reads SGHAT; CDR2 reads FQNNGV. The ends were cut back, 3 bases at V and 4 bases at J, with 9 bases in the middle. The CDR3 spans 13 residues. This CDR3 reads CASSFPPGYGYTF. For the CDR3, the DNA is TGTGCCAGCAGCTTCCCTCCCGGCTATGGCTACACCTTC.

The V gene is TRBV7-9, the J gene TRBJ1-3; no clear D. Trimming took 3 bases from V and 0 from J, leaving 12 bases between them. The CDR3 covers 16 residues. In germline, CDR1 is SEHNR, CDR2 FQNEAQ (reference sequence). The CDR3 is CASSFTLDSSGNTIYF. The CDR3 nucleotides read TGTGCCAGCAGCTTTACCTTGGATAGCTCTGGAAACACCATATATTTT.

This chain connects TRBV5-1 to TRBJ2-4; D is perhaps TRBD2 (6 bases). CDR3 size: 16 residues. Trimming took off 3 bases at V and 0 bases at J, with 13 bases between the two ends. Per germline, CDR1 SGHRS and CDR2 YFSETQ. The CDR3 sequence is CASSWGEQIAKNIQYF. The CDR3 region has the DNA TGCGCCAGCAGCTGGGGGGAGCAGATAGCCAAAAACATTCAGTACTTC.